The 16 T cell receptor beta chains below all came from one sample that was sequenced in a study of CD8 T cells in ankylosing spondylitis. TCRdb processed the 5' RACE reads anew with MiXCR; each CDR3 protein has one entry. The repertoire consists of some 200,000 distinct CDR3 sequences, with roughly 26% occurring once and the leading ten covering 5% to 8%. Sequencing was carried out using blood, either unsorted or a sorted T cell fraction (not recorded which). These receptors originate from a male donor with ankylosing spondylitis or in good health (not recorded which).

The chain has TRBV20-1 and TRBJ2-1, with TRBD1 identical over 7 bases. The CDR3 covers 16 residues. CDR1 and CDR2 from the germline V gene are DFQATT and SNEGSKA (reference sequence). Trimming took 3 bases from V and 4 from J; bases not matched to a gene: 12. As DNA, the CDR3 is TGCAGTGCTAGGGCTCCACCGGGACAGAAGTACAATGAGCAGTTCTTC. Amino acid sequence: CSARAPPGQKYNEQFF.

This clonotype appeared many times. This chain uses TRBV20-1 with TRBJ1-3; tentatively, D is TRBD1 (6 bases). The V gene's germline CDR1 is DFQATT and CDR2 SNEGSKA (reference sequence). Trimming took off 6 bases at V and 4 bases at J, with 22 bases between the two ends. The CDR3 is 16 amino acids. The CDR3 DNA sequence: TGCAGTGCCGGGCGAACAGGGACCACGGGAGGAAACACCATATATTTT. This translates into CSAGRTGTTGGNTIYF.

Only a few counts were recorded for this clonotype. This chain links TRBV7-9 with TRBJ1-2, with 9 positions matching TRBD1. The CDR3 sequence is 15 residues long. Germline loops: CDR1 SEHNR, CDR2 FQNEAQ (reference sequence). V lost 5 bases to trimming and J lost 2 bases; unmatched junction nucleotides: 6. CDR3 coding DNA: TGTGCCAGCAGCCCCGGGACAGGGAGAAACTATGGCTACACCTTC. Translation gives CASSPGTGRNYGYTF.

This clonotype has ten or more counts. The genes are TRBV4-3 and TRBJ2-4; possible D gene TRBD1, 6 bases. The CDR3 extends over 15 amino acids. The germline V gene encodes CDR1 LGHNA and CDR2 YSLEER. Trimming stripped 2 bases from V and 5 bases from J, with 13 bases between. In DNA, the CDR3 is TGCGCCAGCAGCCAACAAGCAGGGGCCGAAAACATTCAGTACTTC. As protein: CASSQQAGAENIQYF.

CDR3 nucleotide sequence: TGTGCCTGGGCCGGTGAAACTGAGCAGTTCTTC. It translates to CAWAGETEQFF. The chain carries TRBV30 and TRBJ2-1; D ambiguous. The CDR3 extends over 11 amino acids. The germline gives CDR1 GTSNPN, CDR2 SVGIG (reference sequence). V dropped 5 bases and J dropped 9 bases, with 11 bases sitting between them.

This clonotype was detected only a few times. V usage is TRBV29-1 and J usage is TRBJ2-7; unclear D gene. The germline V gene has CDR1 SQVTM and CDR2 ANQGSEA. CDR3 length equals 12 residues. The V gene lost 8 bases and the J gene lost 0 bases, with 11 bases spanning the gap. The chain's CDR3 is CSYRSSSYEQYF. The CDR3 nucleotides are TGCAGCTATCGTTCCAGCTCCTACGAGCAGTACTTC.

This sequence joins TRBV12-3 or TRBV12-4 and TRBJ2-2, with 12 bases lining up with TRBD2. CDR3 length equals 19 residues. V gave up 2 bases and J gave up 9 bases; unmatched junction bases: 16. For the CDR3, the DNA is TGTGCCAGCAGTTTAACCCTTTCCCTAGCGGGAGGGATTGGCCGGGAGCTGTTTTTT. It encodes CASSLTLSLAGGIGRELFF.

V usage is TRBV20-1 and J usage is TRBJ2-3; maybe TRBD2 (6 bases). This CDR3 is 14 amino acids long. V lost 0 bases to trimming and J lost 5 bases, with 12 bases between them. Germline assignment: CDR1 DFQATT and CDR2 SNEGSKA (reference sequence). The CDR3 nucleotides are TGCAGTGCTAGAGAGCCTAGCGCTGGAGATACGCAGTATTTT. Its protein product is CSAREPSAGDTQYF.

This clonotype came up many times. The chain combines TRBV12-3 or TRBV12-4 with TRBJ1-6; D unresolved. V lost 6 bases and J 7 bases, leaving 13 bases between the germline ends. This CDR3 spans 14 amino acids. The CDR3, as DNA: TGTGCCAGCAGACCATCCGGGCGGAATTCACCCCTCCACTTT. Its protein product is CASRPSGRNSPLHF.

The genes are TRBV10-3 and TRBJ2-3; D not resolved. This CDR3 spans 14 amino acids. V shed 2 bases and J shed 0 bases, with 6 bases lying between them. Germline V gene sequence: CDR1 ENHRY, CDR2 SYGVKD. CDR3 region: CAISEVRSTDTQYF. The CDR3 DNA is TGTGCCATCAGTGAGGTCAGAAGCACAGATACGCAGTATTTT.

This clonotype was seen repeatedly, ten times or more. The J gene is TRBJ2-2, the V gene TRBV5-1; no reliable D call. Germline V gene sequence: CDR1 SGHRS, CDR2 YFSETQ. The CDR3 extends over 15 amino acids. Trimming shortened V by 0 bases and J by 4 bases, and 10 bases separated the two germline ends. The CDR3 region is CASSLDGYPTGELFF. The CDR3 coding sequence is TGCGCCAGCAGCTTGGACGGATATCCCACCGGGGAGCTGTTTTTT.

J is TRBJ2-1 and V is TRBV10-3; TRBD2 agrees at 7 bases. Germline CDR1 and CDR2: ENHRY and SYGVKD. Germline trimming cut 10 bases from V and 2 bases from J; bases unmatched to any gene: 2. The CDR3 runs 12 residues. In DNA, the CDR3 is TGTGCCACGGGAGGCGCCTACAATGAGCAGTTCTTC. Its protein product is CATGGAYNEQFF.

The rearrangement links TRBV27 to TRBJ2-5; 7 bases are a match to TRBD1. Germline CDR1 reads MNHEY; CDR2 reads SMNVEV (reference sequence). The V segment lost 7 bases and the J segment 2 bases; nucleotides outside the gene matches: 10. The CDR3 has 15 residues. CDR3 sequence (DNA): TGTGCCAGCAACCGAGAACAGGGGCGACAAGAGACCCAGTACTTC. It yields the protein CASNREQGRQETQYF.

This clonotype was seen only a few times. A junction boundary mismatches the germline segment, possibly from a read error. This chain joins TRBV20-1 and TRBJ2-7; 12 bases agree with TRBD2. The CDR3 contains 17 residues. Germline V gives CDR1 DFQATT, CDR2 SNEGSKA (reference sequence). The CDR3 DNA reads as TGCTGTGCCAAACCGAAACCGGGACTAGCGGGTCCCTACGAGCAGTACTTC. Protein sequence: CCAKPKPGLAGPYEQYF.

This clonotype has at least ten counts. This rearrangement joins TRBV3-1 to TRBJ2-1; 13 bases are a match to TRBD2. This CDR3 region has 16 residues. V lost 4 bases to trimming and J lost 7 bases; unmatched junction nucleotides: 7. The germline V gene has CDR1 LGHDT and CDR2 YNNKEL (reference sequence). CDR3 coding DNA: TGTGCCAGCAGCCCCACTAGCGGGAGGGTGATGAATGAGCAGTTCTTC. It translates to CASSPTSGRVMNEQFF.

V and J are TRBV19 and TRBJ2-7; TRBD1 agrees at 12 bases. V lost 8 bases and J lost 6; bases outside the gene matches: 8. Germline CDR1 reads LNHDA; CDR2 reads SQIVND (reference sequence). CDR3 length: 14 amino acids. The CDR3, as DNA: TGTGCCAGTGGAATCCGGGACAGGGGGCCCGAGCAGTACTTC. Translated: CASGIRDRGPEQYF.